One T cell receptor (beta chain) is described in this entry. Trimming stripped 5 bases from V and 3 bases from J, with 16 bases between. CDR1 and CDR2 from the germline V gene are SEHNR and FQNEAQ (reference sequence). This CDR3 is 15 amino acids long. Sample-barcoded 5' priming and a J-beta primer mix drove a second PCR of 7 to 11 cycles. TCRdb called the 5' RACE reads again in MiXCR, with one record for every CDR3 protein. This sample has 550,000 to 700,000 distinct CDR3 sequences, with 25% to 30% found just once. This sample stems from a study of blood T cells in healthy people across ages. The origin of this receptor is a woman between 65 and 79 years old in good health. The sequenced material came from blood. The chain is built from TRBV7-9 and TRBJ1-1; D perhaps matches TRBD1 (5 bases). CDR3 coding DNA: TGTGCCAGCAGCCTCTTCCGGGACGTACACACTGAAGCTTTCTTT. Residues: CASSLFRDVHTEAFF.